Shown below are 10 T cell receptor beta chains from a single sample sequenced in a study of shared clonotypes between healthy human individuals. Produced via immunoSEQ multiplex PCR; TCRdb's table is partial and in-frame only. Altogether around 330,000 clones are present, approximately 79% being singletons, with the ten largest covering 10%. The sample taken for sequencing was memory CD4+ T cells sorted from blood. Documented subset: CD45RA-negative fraction. The source of these receptors is a man aged 30 to 45 in good health.

This clone appeared a few times. Other DNA sequences from this sample encode an identical CDR3 as well. The J gene is TRBJ1-3, the V gene TRBV7-9, with D hard to call. The CDR3 has 13 residues. V shed 1 base and J shed 2 bases, with 3 bases lying between them. CDR1 and CDR2 (germline): SEHNR, FQNEAQ (reference sequence). DNA of the CDR3: TGTGCCAGCAGCTTAGGGACTGGAAACACCATATATTTT. This gives the protein CASSLGTGNTIYF. The entire variable domain, with the rest obtained from reference TRBV7-9 and TRBJ1-3, is as follows: DTGVSQNPRHKITKRGQNVTFRCDPISEHNRLYWYRQTLGQGPEFLTYFQNEAQLEKSRLLSDRFSAERPKGSFSTLEIQRTEQGDSAMYLCASSLGTGNTIYFGEGSWLTVV.

This clone was found once. The rearrangement uses TRBV5-6 and TRBJ1-2; TRBD1 matches 7 bases. Germline assignment: CDR1 SGHDT and CDR2 YYEEEE. The CDR3 is made up of 11 amino acids. With V trimmed by 2 bases and J by 8 bases, 0 bases remained unmatched. The CDR3 sequence is CASSFRGGYTF. In DNA form, the CDR3 reads TGTGCCAGCAGCTTCAGGGGGGGCTACACCTTC.

Only one count was recorded for this clone. V usage is TRBV20-1 and J usage is TRBJ1-4; D may be TRBD1 (6 bases). Germline V gives CDR1 DFQATT, CDR2 SNEGSKA (reference sequence). This CDR3 has 11 amino acids. CDR3 region: CIGQLREKLFF. DNA for the CDR3: TGCATCGGACAGTTGAGGGAAAAACTGTTTTTT.

The V and J genes are TRBV6-6 and TRBJ1-5; 7 bases agree with TRBD1. CDR1 and CDR2 (germline): MNHNY, SVGAGI (reference sequence). Trimming removed 8 bases from V and 2 bases from J; junction bases left unmatched: 9. This CDR3 contains 15 residues. CDR3 sequence: CASQDSGTGNQPQHF. The CDR3 region has the DNA TGTGCCAGCCAGGATTCCGGGACAGGCAATCAGCCCCAGCATTTT.

This clone was picked up a small number of times. The chain joins TRBV29-1 to TRBJ1-2, with TRBD1 matching over 7 bases. From germline, CDR1 is SQVTM and CDR2 ANQGSEA. V trimming: 4 bases; J trimming: 6 bases; junction bases outside the gene matches: 8. This CDR3 is 13 amino acids long. The CDR3 DNA reads as TGCAGCGTTGGTGAGGGGGCGCACGATGGCTACACCTTC. Translating gives CSVGEGAHDGYTF.

J is TRBJ2-1 and V is TRBV11-3, with TRBD2 matching over 7 bases. Germline CDR1 and CDR2: SGHNT and YENEEA. J gave up 2 bases and V 1 base, and 2 bases lay outside the gene matches. This CDR3 spans 15 amino acids. CDR3 region: CASSLAGGPYNEQFF. DNA of the CDR3: TGTGCCAGCAGCTTAGCGGGAGGACCCTACAATGAGCAGTTCTTC.

This sequence joins TRBV5-1 and TRBJ2-5; maybe TRBD1 (6 bases). The CDR3 sequence is 13 residues long. Trimming cost V 0 bases and J 7 bases, with 10 bases left between them. Germline lookup yields CDR1 SGHRS and CDR2 YFSETQ. CDR3 bases: TGCGCCAGCAGCTTGGTGCAGACAGGGACCCAGTACTTC. It encodes CASSLVQTGTQYF.

The chain employs TRBV6-5 and TRBJ2-5; D remains unclear. This CDR3 has 13 amino acids. The germline V gene encodes CDR1 MNHEY and CDR2 SVGAGI. V was shortened by 2 bases and J by 5 bases, with 9 bases between the two germline ends. CDR3 protein: CASSYMARETQYF. The CDR3 nucleotides read TGTGCCAGCAGTTACATGGCCCGGGAGACCCAGTACTTC.

This chain connects TRBV6-1 to TRBJ1-4, with a weak D call TRBD1 (5 bases). The CDR3 runs 14 residues. Germline V gene data show CDR1 as MNHNS and CDR2 as SASEGT. Deletions cut 3 bases from V and 3 bases from J, with 8 bases between. The CDR3 bases are TGTGCCAGCAGTGAGTGGGGGTCTAATGAAAAACTGTTTTTT. Protein sequence: CASSEWGSNEKLFF.

The genes are TRBV9 and TRBJ2-5; perhaps TRBD2 as D (6 bases). The germline V gene has CDR1 SGDLS and CDR2 YYNGEE. CDR3 size: 16 residues. Trimming pared 0 bases from V and 5 bases from J, leaving 17 bases between. The CDR3: CASSVDGTMAGETQYF. Written as DNA, the CDR3 is TGTGCCAGCAGCGTAGATGGCACAATGGCGGGGGAGACCCAGTACTTC.